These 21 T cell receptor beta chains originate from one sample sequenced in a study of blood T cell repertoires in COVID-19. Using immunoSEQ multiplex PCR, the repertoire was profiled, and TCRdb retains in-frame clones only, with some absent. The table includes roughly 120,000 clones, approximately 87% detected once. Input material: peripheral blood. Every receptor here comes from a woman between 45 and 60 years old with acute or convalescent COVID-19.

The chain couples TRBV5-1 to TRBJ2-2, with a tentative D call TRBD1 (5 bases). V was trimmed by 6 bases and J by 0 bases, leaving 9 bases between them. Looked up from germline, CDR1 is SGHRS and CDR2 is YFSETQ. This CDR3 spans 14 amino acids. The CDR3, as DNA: TGCGCCAGCACAGGGCTACCGAACACCGGGGAGCTGTTTTTT. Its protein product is CASTGLPNTGELFF.

In DNA, the CDR3 is TGCGCCAGCAGTGAGTCTTCAGATAACTATGGCTACACCTTC. This sequence encodes CASSESSDNYGYTF. The genes are TRBV10-2 and TRBJ1-2; D unclear. The germline V gene encodes CDR1 WSHSY and CDR2 SAAADI. The CDR3 totals 14 residues. The germline V and J ends were trimmed by 0 bases and 1 base, with 6 bases remaining between them.

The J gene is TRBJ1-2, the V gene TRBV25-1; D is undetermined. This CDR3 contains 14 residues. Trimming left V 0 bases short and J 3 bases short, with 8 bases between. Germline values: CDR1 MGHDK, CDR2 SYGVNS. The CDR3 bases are TGTGCCAGCAGTGAATATCCAGATTACTATGGCTACACCTTC. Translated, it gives CASSEYPDYYGYTF.

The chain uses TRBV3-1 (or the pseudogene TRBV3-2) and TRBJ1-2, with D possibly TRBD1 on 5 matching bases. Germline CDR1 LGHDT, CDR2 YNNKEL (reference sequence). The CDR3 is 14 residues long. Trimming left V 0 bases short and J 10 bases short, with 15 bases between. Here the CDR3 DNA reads TGTGCCAGCAGCCAAGATTCCAGGGCCCTTACCTACACCTTC. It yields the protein CASSQDSRALTYTF.

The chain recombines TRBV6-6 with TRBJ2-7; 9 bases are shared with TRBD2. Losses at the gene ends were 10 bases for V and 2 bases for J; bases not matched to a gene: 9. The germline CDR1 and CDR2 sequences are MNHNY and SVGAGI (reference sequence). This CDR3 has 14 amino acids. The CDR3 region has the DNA TGTGCCACCTCTCGGAGCGGGGGGACCTACGAGCAGTACTTC. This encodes CATSRSGGTYEQYF.

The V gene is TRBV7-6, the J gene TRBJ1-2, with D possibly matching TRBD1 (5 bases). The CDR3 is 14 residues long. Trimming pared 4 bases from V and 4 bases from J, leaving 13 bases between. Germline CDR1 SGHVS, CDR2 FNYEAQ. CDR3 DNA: TGTGCCAGCAGCTCGACATCGACAGTCTATGGCTACACCTTC. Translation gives CASSSTSTVYGYTF.

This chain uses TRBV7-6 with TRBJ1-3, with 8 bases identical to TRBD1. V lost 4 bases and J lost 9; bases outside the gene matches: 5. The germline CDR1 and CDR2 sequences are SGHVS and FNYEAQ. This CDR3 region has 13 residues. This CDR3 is CASSSDRAGTIYF. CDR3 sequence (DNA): TGTGCCAGCAGCTCGGACAGGGCGGGCACCATATATTTT.

In nucleotides, the CDR3 is TGTGCCAGCAGCCGGACAGGGGGTAATAGCAATCAGCCCCAGCATTTT. This sequence encodes CASSRTGGNSNQPQHF. The chain has TRBV2 and TRBJ1-5, with 10 bases that match TRBD1. Germline CDR1 reads SNHLY; CDR2 reads FYNNEI. This CDR3 has 16 residues. V shed 6 bases and J 0 bases; nucleotides not matched to a gene: 5.

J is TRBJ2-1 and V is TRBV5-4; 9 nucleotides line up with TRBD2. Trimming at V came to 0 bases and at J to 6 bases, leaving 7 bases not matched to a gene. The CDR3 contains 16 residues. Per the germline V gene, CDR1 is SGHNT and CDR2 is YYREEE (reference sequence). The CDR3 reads CASSLGPGLALNEQFF. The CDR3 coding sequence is TGTGCCAGCAGCTTGGGCCCGGGACTAGCCCTCAATGAGCAGTTCTTC.

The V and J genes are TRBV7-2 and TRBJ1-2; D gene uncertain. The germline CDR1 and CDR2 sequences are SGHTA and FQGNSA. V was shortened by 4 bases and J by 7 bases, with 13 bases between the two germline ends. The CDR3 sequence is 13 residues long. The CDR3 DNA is TGTGCCAGCAGCTCGGCGGCCGCGGCTGGCTACACCTTC. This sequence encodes CASSSAAAAGYTF.

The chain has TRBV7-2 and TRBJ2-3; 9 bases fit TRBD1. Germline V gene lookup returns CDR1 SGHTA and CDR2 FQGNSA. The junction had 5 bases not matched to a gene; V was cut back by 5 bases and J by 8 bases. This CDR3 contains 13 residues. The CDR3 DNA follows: TGTGCCAGCAGCACGGACAGGGGATCTACGCAGTATTTT. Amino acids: CASSTDRGSTQYF.

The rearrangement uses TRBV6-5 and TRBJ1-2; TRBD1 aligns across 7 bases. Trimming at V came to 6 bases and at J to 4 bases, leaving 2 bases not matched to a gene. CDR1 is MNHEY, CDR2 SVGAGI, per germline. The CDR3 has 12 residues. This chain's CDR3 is CASRNRGYGYTF. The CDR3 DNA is TGTGCCAGCAGGAACAGGGGCTATGGCTACACCTTC.

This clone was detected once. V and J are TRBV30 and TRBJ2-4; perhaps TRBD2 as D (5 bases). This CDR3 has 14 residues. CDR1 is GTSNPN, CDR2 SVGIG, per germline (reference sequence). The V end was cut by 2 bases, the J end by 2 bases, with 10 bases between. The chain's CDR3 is CAWSIGSTKNIQYF. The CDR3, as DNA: TGTGCCTGGAGTATAGGGAGTACCAAAAACATTCAGTACTTC. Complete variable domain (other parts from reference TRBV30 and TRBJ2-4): SQTIHQWPATLVQPVGSPLSLECTVEGTSNPNLYWYRQAAGRGLQLLFYSVGIGQISSEVPQNLSASRPQDRQFILSSKKLLLSDSGFYLCAWSIGSTKNIQYFGAGTRLSVL.

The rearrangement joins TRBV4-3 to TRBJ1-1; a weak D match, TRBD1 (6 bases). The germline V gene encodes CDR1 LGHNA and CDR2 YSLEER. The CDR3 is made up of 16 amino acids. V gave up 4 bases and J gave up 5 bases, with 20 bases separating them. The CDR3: CASSLSTSTGRTEAFF. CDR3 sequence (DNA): TGCGCCAGCAGCCTCTCTACGAGCACAGGGCGGACTGAAGCTTTCTTT.

The CDR3 coding sequence is TGTGCCATCACCCGACAAGAGGGCAATGAGCAGTTCTTC. This sequence encodes CAITRQEGNEQFF. The chain links TRBV10-3 to TRBJ2-1; D possibly corresponds to TRBD2 (5 bases). The CDR3 runs to 13 residues. The ends were cut back, 7 bases at V and 6 bases at J, with 13 bases in the middle. Germline assignment: CDR1 ENHRY and CDR2 SYGVKD.

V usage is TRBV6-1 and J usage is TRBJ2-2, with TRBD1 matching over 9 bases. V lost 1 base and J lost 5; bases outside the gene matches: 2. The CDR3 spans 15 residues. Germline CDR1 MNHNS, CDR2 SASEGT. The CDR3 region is CASSEVGQGTGELFF. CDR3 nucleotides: TGTGCCAGCAGTGAAGTGGGACAGGGAACCGGGGAGCTGTTTTTT.

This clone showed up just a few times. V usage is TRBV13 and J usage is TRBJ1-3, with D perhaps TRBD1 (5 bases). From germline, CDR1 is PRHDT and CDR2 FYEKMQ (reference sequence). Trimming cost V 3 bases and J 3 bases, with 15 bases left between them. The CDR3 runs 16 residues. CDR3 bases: TGTGCCAGCAGCTTTTATACAGGTCTGGGTGGAAACACCATATATTTT. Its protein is CASSFYTGLGGNTIYF.

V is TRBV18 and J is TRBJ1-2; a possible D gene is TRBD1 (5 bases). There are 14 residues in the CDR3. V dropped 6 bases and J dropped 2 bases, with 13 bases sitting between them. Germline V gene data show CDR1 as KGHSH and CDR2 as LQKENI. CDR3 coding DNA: TGTGCCAGCTCCAATTCGACAGTCAACTATGGCTACACCTTC. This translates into CASSNSTVNYGYTF.

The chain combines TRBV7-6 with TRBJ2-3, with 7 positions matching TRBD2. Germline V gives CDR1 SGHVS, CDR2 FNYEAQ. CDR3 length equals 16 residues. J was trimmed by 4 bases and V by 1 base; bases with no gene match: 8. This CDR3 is CASSLGREPESDTQYF. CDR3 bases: TGTGCCAGCAGCTTAGGGCGGGAGCCGGAATCAGATACGCAGTATTTT.

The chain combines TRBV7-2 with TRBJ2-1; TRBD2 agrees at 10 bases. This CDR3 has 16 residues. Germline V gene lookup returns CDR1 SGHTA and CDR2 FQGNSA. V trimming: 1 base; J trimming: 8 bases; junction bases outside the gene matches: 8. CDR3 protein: CASSLVGAGGIDEQFF. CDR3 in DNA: TGTGCCAGCAGCTTAGTAGGAGCGGGAGGGATAGATGAGCAGTTCTTC.

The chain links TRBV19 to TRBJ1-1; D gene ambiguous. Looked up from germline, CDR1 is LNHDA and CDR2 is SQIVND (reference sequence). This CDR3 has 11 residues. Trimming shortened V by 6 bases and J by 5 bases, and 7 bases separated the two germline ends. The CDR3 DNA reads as TGTGCCAGTAGCTTCGGGACTGAAGCTTTCTTT. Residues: CASSFGTEAFF.